These T cell receptor beta chains were read from a single sample in a study of CD8 T cells in Susac syndrome. In TCRdb, the immunoSEQ multiplex PCR reads were re-called with MiXCR into one record per CDR3 protein. Here the sample spans some 260,000 distinct CDR3 sequences, roughly 84% being singletons. The sample consisted of CD8+ T cells from PBMCs. The receptors stem from a human donor with multiple sclerosis. Each CDR3 is given with its conserved first and last residue. D genes are given only for firm matches. Clone size is stated in some rows and not others, as once, few, many or a class when expanded.

d_gene	abundance	v_gene	j_gene	CDR3nt	CDR3aa
.	.	TRBV5-6	TRBJ2-1	TGTGCCAGCACCGTGGAGGGGAGCTTTCTGGGTGAGCAGTTCTTC	CASTVEGSFLGEQFF
.	.	TRBV7-9	TRBJ1-1	TGTGCCAGCAGCTTGGATGGGGGGCCCCTGAACACTGAAGCTTTCTTT	CASSLDGGPLNTEAFF
.	.	TRBV4-1	TRBJ2-7	TGCGCCAGCAGCCAAGGGGTCACCCTCGCCGACGAGCAGTACTTC	CASSQGVTLADEQYF
.	.	TRBV14	TRBJ2-2	TGTGCCAGCAGTCTTACAGGCGCGAACACCGGGGAGCTGTTTTTT	CASSLTGANTGELFF
TRBD2	.	TRBV28	TRBJ2-7	TGTGCCAGCAGTTTAGGGACTAGCGTTCGCTACGAGCAGTACTTC	CASSLGTSVRYEQYF
.	once	TRBV29-1	TRBJ2-1	TGCAGCGTCTTTGGCGGGACCGCCTACAATGAGCAGTTCTTC	CSVFGGTAYNEQFF
.	.	TRBV14	TRBJ2-2	TGTGCCAGCAGCCCTAGACCTCGGTGGCACACCGGGGAGCTGTTTTTT	CASSPRPRWHTGELFF
TRBD2	.	TRBV24-1	TRBJ2-5	TGTGCCACCAGTGAGTTAGCGGGAGGGCACGAGACCCAGTACTTC	CATSELAGGHETQYF
.	.	TRBV3-1	TRBJ2-5	TGTGCCAGCAGCCAAGAGTCACCGTCCTCGACGTACCAAGAGACCCAGTACTTC	CASSQESPSSTYQETQYF
.	.	TRBV27	TRBJ2-5	TGTGCCAAGCCCCAAGAGACCCAGTACTTC	CAKPQETQYF
TRBD1	.	TRBV27	TRBJ2-3	TGTGCCAGCAGCCAGGGGGCCAACCTCGGGGATACGCAGTATTTT	CASSQGANLGDTQYF
TRBD1	once	TRBV6-1	TRBJ1-1	TGTGCCAGCAGTGAAGGGGAGCCACAGGGGATGATCACTGAAGCTTTCTTT	CASSEGEPQGMITEAFF
.	.	TRBV7-3	TRBJ2-7	TGTGCCAGCAGCTTGGGTGAGAATCTCTACGAGCAGTACTTC	CASSLGENLYEQYF
.	few	TRBV6-1	TRBJ1-4	TGTGCCAGCAGCCCGCGCGGACATAGGTCTAATGAAAAACTGTTTTTT	CASSPRGHRSNEKLFF
.	.	TRBV10-3	TRBJ1-1	TGTGCCATCGCGGACAGTTACACTGAAGCTTTCTTT	CAIADSYTEAFF
.	once	TRBV12-3/TRBV12-4	TRBJ2-1	TGTGCCAGCAGTAATAGCGGAATCTACAATGAGCAGTTCTTC	CASSNSGIYNEQFF
TRBD2	.	TRBV6-1	TRBJ2-1	TGTGCCAGCAGCCACCGGGGAGACATGTGGGCTAGCGGGAGCTACAATGAGCAGTTCTTC	CASSHRGDMWASGSYNEQFF
.	.	TRBV27	TRBJ2-1	TGTGCCAGCAGTTTATACCCGAGCTCCTACAATGAGCAGTTCTTC	CASSLYPSSYNEQFF
TRBD2	.	TRBV27	TRBJ2-7	TGTGCCAGCAGTGGAGCCGGGACTAGCGGGAGAGCGCAGTACTTC	CASSGAGTSGRAQYF
.	.	TRBV10-3	TRBJ2-1	TGTGCCATCAGTGAGTCGGACAATGAGCAGTTCTTC	CAISESDNEQFF
TRBD1	.	TRBV6-2/TRBV6-3	TRBJ2-7	TGTGCCAGCAGTTACGGGAAAGGACAGGGATCCGAGCAGTACTTC	CASSYGKGQGSEQYF
TRBD2	once	TRBV7-3	TRBJ2-3	TGTGCCAGCAGCTTAAGAGGGAGGGCCATAGATACGCAGTATTTT	CASSLRGRAIDTQYF
TRBD2	.	TRBV6-1	TRBJ2-1	TGTGCCAGCAGTGAAGGGGGACTACCGTACAATGAGCAGTTCTTC	CASSEGGLPYNEQFF
.	once	TRBV6-5	TRBJ2-6	TGTGCCAGCAGTTACGTGGCTAGCGCTGAACGTGAGGCCAACGTCCTGACTTTC	CASSYVASAEREANVLTF
.	.	TRBV12-3/TRBV12-4	TRBJ2-7	TGTGCCAGCACCCAAGGACACTACGAGCAGTACTTC	CASTQGHYEQYF